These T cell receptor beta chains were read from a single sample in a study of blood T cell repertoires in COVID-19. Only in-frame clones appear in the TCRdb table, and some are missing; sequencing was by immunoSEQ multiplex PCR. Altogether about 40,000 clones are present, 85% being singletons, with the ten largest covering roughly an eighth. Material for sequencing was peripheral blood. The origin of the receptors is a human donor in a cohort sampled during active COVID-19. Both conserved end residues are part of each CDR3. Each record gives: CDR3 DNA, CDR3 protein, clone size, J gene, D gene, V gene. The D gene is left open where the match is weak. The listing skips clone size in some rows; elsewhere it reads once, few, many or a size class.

DNA: TGTGCCAGCAGCTTGGGCACACCGGGGTACGAGCAGTACTTC
CDR3: CASSLGTPGYEQYF
size: .
J: TRBJ2-7
D: .
V: TRBV5-4

DNA: TGTGCCAGCAGTTACGGGACAGGGGCCTACAATGAGCAGTTCTTC
CDR3: CASSYGTGAYNEQFF
size: .
J: TRBJ2-1
D: TRBD1
V: TRBV6-2/TRBV6-3

DNA: TGCGCCAGCAGCTTCCTGGGGCTGCGTAATTCACCCCTCCACTTT
CDR3: CASSFLGLRNSPLHF
size: .
J: TRBJ1-6
D: .
V: TRBV5-1

DNA: TGTGCCAGCTCACCCTTCCCCGGGACTAGCCCTACCTACCAAGAGACCCAGTACTTC
CDR3: CASSPFPGTSPTYQETQYF
size: .
J: TRBJ2-5
D: TRBD2
V: TRBV18

DNA: TGTGCCAGCAGCTTACTACGGGGAGATACGCAGTATTTT
CDR3: CASSLLRGDTQYF
size: .
J: TRBJ2-3
D: .
V: TRBV7-3

DNA: TGTGCCAGCACACAGGGGGCAGCTGAAGCTTTCTTT
CDR3: CASTQGAAEAFF
size: .
J: TRBJ1-1
D: TRBD1
V: TRBV6-6

DNA: TGTGCCAGCAGCCGGGGAGAGGTCCGGCCCCAGCATTTT
CDR3: CASSRGEVRPQHF
size: .
J: TRBJ1-5
D: .
V: TRBV12-3/TRBV12-4

DNA: TGTGCCAGCTCACCGCCCGGGACAGGGTCGAAGAATGAGCAGTTCTTC
CDR3: CASSPPGTGSKNEQFF
size: .
J: TRBJ2-1
D: TRBD1
V: TRBV18

DNA: TGTGCCAGCAGCTTGCGGGGGCCGGGCGGGGAGCTGTTTTTT
CDR3: CASSLRGPGGELFF
size: .
J: TRBJ2-2
D: .
V: TRBV7-3

DNA: TGTGCCAGCAGCCCCGGGACAGGGGTATCAGATACGCAGTATTTT
CDR3: CASSPGTGVSDTQYF
size: once
J: TRBJ2-3
D: TRBD1
V: TRBV5-6

DNA: TGTGCCAGCAGCACCGAAGGAGATGCTGAGACCCAGTACTTC
CDR3: CASSTEGDAETQYF
size: .
J: TRBJ2-5
D: .
V: TRBV5-4

DNA: TGTGCCAGCAAATCCACCGTCTGGGGCCCCGGGGAGCTGTTTTTT
CDR3: CASKSTVWGPGELFF
size: .
J: TRBJ2-2
D: .
V: TRBV6-5

DNA: TGCGCCAGCAGCCAGACAGAGAGGTTAGAGGATACGCAGTATTTT
CDR3: CASSQTERLEDTQYF
size: .
J: TRBJ2-3
D: .
V: TRBV5-1

DNA: TGCGCCAGCAGTAAAGCGACGGGAGACACTGAAGCTTTCTTT
CDR3: CASSKATGDTEAFF
size: .
J: TRBJ1-1
D: .
V: TRBV10-1

DNA: TGTGCCAGCGGTTCGACAGGGGGACACAATGAGCAGTTCTTC
CDR3: CASGSTGGHNEQFF
size: once
J: TRBJ2-1
D: TRBD1
V: TRBV6-5

DNA: TGTGCCAGCAGCGTTGCAGGGGTGGCCGGGGAGCTGTTTTTT
CDR3: CASSVAGVAGELFF
size: few
J: TRBJ2-2
D: .
V: TRBV9

DNA: TGTGCCAGCAGCTTAGAAGTCGCTAACTCCTACGAGCAGTACTTC
CDR3: CASSLEVANSYEQYF
size: .
J: TRBJ2-7
D: .
V: TRBV11-2

DNA: TGCGCCAGCAGGACTACCCGGGGGGGCATGATTACCGGGGAGCTGTTTTTT
CDR3: CASRTTRGGMITGELFF
size: once
J: TRBJ2-2
D: TRBD2
V: TRBV5-1

DNA: TGTGCCAGCTTCAGGACAGGGAACACCGGGGAGCTGTTTTTT
CDR3: CASFRTGNTGELFF
size: few
J: TRBJ2-2
D: TRBD1
V: TRBV6-4

DNA: TGTGCCAGCAGCAGACCGGGACAGAGCACAGATACGCAGTATTTT
CDR3: CASSRPGQSTDTQYF
size: .
J: TRBJ2-3
D: TRBD1
V: TRBV7-6

DNA: TGTGCCAGCAGTCGGGAGTGGAATTCACCCCTCCACTTT
CDR3: CASSREWNSPLHF
size: .
J: TRBJ1-6
D: .
V: TRBV6-6

DNA: TGCGCCAGCAGCTTGGGTACGGCAGCGAATGAGCAGTTCTTC
CDR3: CASSLGTAANEQFF
size: .
J: TRBJ2-1
D: .
V: TRBV5-1